This T cell receptor (beta chain) is drawn from a study of shared clonotypes between healthy human individuals (dated by TCRdb to about 2020). Describing the broader study: The cohort comprised two women and a few men aged 18 to 49 years. To increase sequencing depth and limit assay-specific biases, different laboratories used diverse techniques to prepare libraries and sequence TCR repertoires. Each donor's leukapheresis produced roughly between about 0.85 and 10 billion PBMCs. For each donor, CD4 naive and CD4 memory were each given three plates, CD8 naive was given two plates, and CD8 memory was given one plate. To estimate repertoire size and how much clonotypes are shared between individuals, the study performed deep sequencing of blood TCR repertoires from 4 to 6 healthy adults. The paper as a whole reports these results and caveats: Larger estimated clonotype richness was generally found for naive subsets than for memory subsets. Compared with non-shared clonotypes, the clonotypes found in all four sorted-subset donors had higher generation probabilities. Sampling was restricted to blood, and TCR repertoires in tissue are likely to differ from TCR repertoires in blood. Pairwise subsampling indicated that sequencing depth was expected to affect the degree of clonotype sharing among donors. Rarefaction of sorted-subset datasets indicated incomplete sequencing despite the large sequencing depth. The small number of donors limited the genetic and exposure-history diversity represented. Approximately 5% of naive CD4, 3.5% of naive CD8, 2.3% of memory CD4, and 0.35% to 0.4% of memory CD8 clonotypes were shared across a few donors.

Using the deep immunoSEQ assay, TCR CDR3 regions were amplified from genomic DNA by multiplex PCR. For each cell subset, the extracted genomic DNA was distributed evenly across all wells of several immunoSEQ 96-well plates, and each plate served as one replicate. For sorted subsets, 200 to 250 ng of genomic DNA, equivalent to about 30,000 T cell genomes, went into each replicate PCR. Purified libraries were measured with a Qubit 3.0 fluorometer, size-checked on a Bioanalyzer 2100, and measured again with the KAPA Library Quantification kit. A separate single-read 150-cycle Illumina NextSeq 550 flow cell was used to sequence each immunoSEQ 96-well plate. The authors' pipeline ran thus. Because only junctional sequences without quality scores were contained in the immunoSEQ output, filtering matching that applied to full-length reads could not be performed. Sequences were annotated with PyIR, a Python wrapper for IgBLAST v1.9, and V/J genes and CDR3 were assigned using IMGT germline references. Any read was removed if the V/J assignment was weak (E-value above 1e-6), the CDR3 was missing, or the read contained stop codons, out-of-frame junctions, or ambiguous translated residues. V3J clonotypes were defined as sequences sharing an identical inferred V gene, J gene, and CDR3 amino acid sequence. Percentage overlap between repertoires was calculated by dividing the number of shared unique clonotypes by the size of the smaller repertoire. RTK rarefaction, the Chao1 estimator, and Recon v2.1 estimates of unobserved clonotypes were used to assess repertoire richness. Generation probabilities for all TCRbeta clonotypes obtained by the gDNA method from a handful of donors were computed using OLGA. This is the immuneACCESS table as TCRdb keeps it, with only in-frame sequences that have V and J called. A part of the clones is gone; compared with another copy, unresolved V genes explain less than half, and the rest is unexplained. V, J and clone size are taken as reported in that table, and D and trimming were inferred from the DNA itself. For this sample there are 2 million to 3 million clones; approximately 94% appear just once. 0.36% of the sample belongs to the ten largest clones.

According to the germline V gene (reference sequence), CDR1 reads LNHDA and CDR2 reads SQIVND. V drops 3 bases and J drops 1 base, leaving 7 bases in between. Counted from cysteine to phenylalanine, this CDR3 has 14 amino acids. Here the CDR3 DNA is all that survives: 42 bases in frame from base 1. The donors were healthy, HIV-negative adults with no recently reported acute infections or vaccinations. Only Caucasian adults living in Nashville, Tennessee, USA were represented among the donors. CD4+ T cells were enriched through magnetic negative selection, after which naive cells were positively selected on CD45RA and the remaining negative fraction served as the memory subset. Blood was obtained by leukapheresis, after which PBMCs were separated by Ficoll-Histopaque density gradient centrifugation and cryopreserved in liquid nitrogen vapor phase. Analytical flow cytometry was used to check the purity and quantity of every magnetically sorted T cell population. From each sorted fraction, genomic DNA was isolated and quantified by UV absorbance on a Nanodrop 2000c.

As concerns this clone: Its antigen specificity is not known. The sample holds no much larger clone one base away, and base qualities are not on file. The sample contains more than one DNA sequence encoding this CDR3.

Sequenced: naive CD4+ T cells from PBMCs. In light of the paper, this sample's cell subset or site label describes: CD45RA+ positively selected. The sequence derives from a man aged 18 to 35 in good health. Some clones in this sample may be carry-over from other donors' samples. The chain couples TRBV19 to TRBJ1-5, with the D gene too uncertain to name. At the DNA level, the sequence is TGTGCCAGTAGTATTTTCGGAAGCAATCAGCCCCAGCATTTT. Its coded protein is CASSIFGSNQPQHF.